This T cell receptor beta chain was identified during a study of T cell repertoires in cytomegalovirus infection. Study conclusions and caveats: CMV carriers having the relevant HLA were flagged by cumulative public TCR beta family frequency. Clonotype analysis showed dominance of the ex vivo response by HLA-C-restricted CMV-specific TCR beta clonotypes.

This clonotype was seen at least ten times. No antigen is known for it. TCRdb reanalysed the reads using MiXCR and keeps one entry per CDR3 protein. Altogether over 450,000 distinct CDR3 sequences are present, roughly 12% being singletons, with the ten largest covering 10%. The CDR3 is made up of 14 amino acids. Between the trimmed V and J ends, which lost 5 bases and 2 bases, there was a span of 13 bases. Material: PBMCs. The V gene is TRBV12-3 or TRBV12-4, the J gene TRBJ2-7; D remains unclear. The receptor comes from a human donor in good health (CMV status not recorded). Some clones in this sample may be carry-over from other donors' samples. The DNA of the CDR3 is TGTGCCAGCAGTCTACAAACAGAGCCCTACGAGCAGTACTTC. It translates to CASSLQTEPYEQYF.